These T cell receptor beta chains were read from a single sample in a study of cytomegalovirus exposure and HLA in healthy donors. The method was immunoSEQ multiplex PCR; TCRdb's version includes in-frame clones alone and lacks a portion of them. This table has approximately 190,000 clones, more than 65% appearing once. Sequenced material: PBMCs. These receptors were obtained from a man between 50 and 59 years old in good health and CMV-seronegative. The CDR3 runs from the conserved cysteine through the conserved F or W. D genes are given only for firm matches. Rows give clone size only sometimes, using once, few, many, or a class for an expanded clone.

15	TRBV7-9	-	TRBD2	TRBJ2-1	TGTGCCAGCAGTCCACTAGCGGGGGCTTACAATGAGCAGTTCTTC	CASSPLAGAYNEQFF
14	TRBV19	-	TRBD1	TRBJ2-7	TGTGCCAGTAGTTCGGACAGGGGGCGACACGAGCAGTACTTC	CASSSDRGRHEQYF
13	TRBV25-1	-	TRBD1	TRBJ2-5	TGTGCCAGCGGTGGACAGGGACCATCGACCCAGTACTTC	CASGGQGPSTQYF
16	TRBV5-8	-	TRBD2	TRBJ2-1	TGTGCCAGCAGCTTATGGGGACTAGCGGGGGGGCTGGAGCAGTTCTTC	CASSLWGLAGGLEQFF
12	TRBV21-1	once	-	TRBJ2-7	TGTGCCAGCAGCAGCAGGGCTCGCGAGCAGTACTTC	CASSSRAREQYF
13	TRBV5-1	-	-	TRBJ2-5	TGCGCCAGCAGCTTGGCCGGGATTGGTACCCAGTACTTC	CASSLAGIGTQYF
14	TRBV10-1	-	-	TRBJ2-3	TGCGCCAGCAGTGAGATCGGCGGTGGCGATACGCAGTATTTT	CASSEIGGGDTQYF
13	TRBV4-2	-	-	TRBJ2-2	TGTGCCAGCAGCCAAGAGAGTCCCGGGGAGCTGTTTTTT	CASSQESPGELFF
15	TRBV2	once	TRBD1	TRBJ1-6	TGTGCCAGCAGTGAGGGCGGGACAGCTAATTCACCCCTCCACTTT	CASSEGGTANSPLHF
16	TRBV9	-	-	TRBJ1-6	TGTGCCAGCAGCGTAGCGGCCGCTCCGGGTGGTTCACCCCTCCACTTT	CASSVAAAPGGSPLHF
16	TRBV5-1	-	-	TRBJ2-1	TGCGCCAGCAGCTTGACCACAGGGGGGGGGTACAATGAGCAGTTCTTC	CASSLTTGGGYNEQFF
13	TRBV7-2	-	-	TRBJ2-2	TGTGCCAGCAGCCCACAGGGTTCCGGGGAGCTGTTTTTT	CASSPQGSGELFF
15	TRBV5-1	-	-	TRBJ2-5	TGCGCCAGCAGCTTGGCCAGGGTAGGGTCAGAGACCCAGTACTTC	CASSLARVGSETQYF
13	TRBV29-1	-	-	TRBJ2-7	TGCAGCGTTGGGGCAGGGGGGACCTACGAGCAGTACTTC	CSVGAGGTYEQYF
14	TRBV6-1	-	-	TRBJ2-7	TGTGCCAGCAGTGGACACAAAGCTCCTAATGAGCAGTACTTC	CASSGHKAPNEQYF
16	TRBV4-2	-	TRBD2	TRBJ2-3	TGTGCCAGCAGCCAGAAAGCGGGAGGAGGTACATATACGCAGTATTTT	CASSQKAGGGTYTQYF
16	TRBV13	-	TRBD1	TRBJ2-7	TGTGCCAGCAGCTTTTTCCGGACAGGGGCAACCTACGAGCAGTACTTC	CASSFFRTGATYEQYF
11	TRBV27	once	-	TRBJ2-3	TGTGCCAGCAGTTTCGCAGATACGCAGTATTTT	CASSFADTQYF
15	TRBV18	few	-	TRBJ1-1	TGTGCCAGCTCACTCGAGGGGGTCGGGAACACTGAAGCTTTCTTT	CASSLEGVGNTEAFF
15	TRBV5-1	-	-	TRBJ1-6	TGCGCCAGCAGCTTGGAGTCAGGGGCGAATTCACCCCTCCACTTT	CASSLESGANSPLHF
15	TRBV4-2	-	-	TRBJ2-3	TGTGCCAGCAGCCAAGTTCTGAGGGTCACAGATACGCAGTATTTT	CASSQVLRVTDTQYF
15	TRBV15	few	-	TRBJ2-1	TGTGCCACCCATGATAAAGCGGAGCCTTACAATGAGCAGTTCTTC	CATHDKAEPYNEQFF